This T cell receptor beta chain was identified in a study of T cell clonality in common variable immunodeficiency. This clone was seen at least ten times. Its antigen is unknown. The read ends 3 residues early relative to the CDR3; the germline J gene fills the gap. Profiled with immunoSEQ multiplex PCR; TCRdb holds only in-frame clones, not every one. The sample offers 30,000 to 40,000 clones and no singletons, the top ten holding 0.95%. The J segment lost 3 bases and the V segment lost 0 bases, leaving 11 bases of the junction unmatched. Germline assignment: CDR1 SQVTM and CDR2 ANQGSEA. The CDR3 loop spans 17 amino acids. Study-level findings and limits: TCRbeta clonality was increased in CVID versus healthy controls.

This receptor was taken from a person aged 18-69 years in good health. The J gene is TRBJ1-2, the V gene TRBV29-1; the match to TRBD1 covers 9 bases. The source material was peripheral blood mononuclear cells. Incomplete CDR3 DNA: TGCAGCGTTGAAGATCGGGACAGGGTGAGCATTGACTATGGC. As protein: CSVEDRDRVSIDYG. The entire CDR3 is CSVEDRDRVSIDYGYTF. The full variable domain, in which reference TRBV29-1 and TRBJ1-2 provide the parts outside the CDR3, is SAVISQKPSRDICQRGTSLTIQCQVDSQVTMMFWYRQQPGQSLTLIATANQGSEATYESGFVIDKFPISRPNLTFSTLTVSNMSPEDSSIYLCSVEDRDRVSIDYGYTFGSGTRLTVV.